This T cell receptor (beta chain) was captured by sequencing in a study of T cells after yellow fever vaccination. Study information: Preparation of fractions with low cell numbers was performed using SMART-Seq v4 Ultra Low Input.

TCRdb analysed the 5' RACE reads with MiXCR anew, one entry per CDR3 protein. The sample lists about 550,000 distinct CDR3 sequences, over 15% seen once, with approximately 15% in the top ten. The V end was cut by 1 base, the J end by 0 bases, with 7 bases between. The CDR3 totals 14 residues. Per the germline V gene, CDR1 is SGHKS and CDR2 is YYEKEE (reference sequence). This clonotype has just a few counts. The V call is TRBV5-5, the J call TRBJ1-1, with D unresolved. This specimen consisted of PBMCs, obtained 15 days after the yellow fever booster vaccination. This clonotype originated in a young man who received the YFV17D yellow fever vaccine. The DNA for the CDR3 is TGTGCCAGCAGCTTGCAACTTATGAACACTGAAGCTTTCTTT. It yields the protein CASSLQLMNTEAFF.